This section outlines one TCR beta chain sequence together with its context. Its antigen remains unknown. Other DNA sequences in the sample encode the same CDR3. Per the study methods: Filtering differed since immunoSEQ provided only junctions, with no quality scores. The protocol was immunoSEQ multiplex PCR, while the TCRdb copy is restricted to in-frame clones and leaves out a portion. That table is the source of V, J and clone size, and D and trimming were worked out from the DNA. Altogether 2 million to 2.5 million clones are present, 85% to 95% being singletons, with the ten largest covering around 1.1%. Selected positively for CCR7 and CD45RO-negative, naive CD8 cells excluded terminally differentiated effector memory CD45RA+ cells. V gave up 4 bases and J gave up 3 bases; unmatched junction bases: 3. The CDR3 is made up of 13 amino acids. Germline loops: CDR1 SEHNR, CDR2 FQNEAQ (reference sequence).

The sample is drawn from a study of shared clonotypes between healthy human individuals. Study-wide results and caveats: Naive subsets generally had larger estimated richness than memory subsets.

V usage is TRBV7-9 and J usage is TRBJ2-7; 7 bases are shared with TRBD2. What was sequenced was naive CD8+ T cells sorted from blood. The TCR was taken from a man younger than 35 in good health. Here the CDR3 reads CASSSRTSYEQYF. The CDR3 DNA reads as TGTGCCAGCAGCTCCCGGACTAGCTACGAGCAGTACTTC. Complete variable domain (other parts from reference TRBV7-9 and TRBJ2-7): DTGVSQNPRHKITKRGQNVTFRCDPISEHNRLYWYRQTLGQGPEFLTYFQNEAQLEKSRLLSDRFSAERPKGSFSTLEIQRTEQGDSAMYLCASSSRTSYEQYFGPGTRLTVT.